This passage covers 17 T cell receptor beta chains from one sample sequenced in a study of T cells after yellow fever vaccination. TCRdb used MiXCR to reprocess the 5' RACE reads, holding one entry per CDR3 protein. The sample comprises hundreds of thousands of distinct CDR3 sequences, approximately 4% of which are singletons, and roughly 24% rests with the top ten. The source material was PBMCs, sampled 5 days after the yellow fever booster vaccination. The receptors originated from a man aged 18 to 29 who received the YFV17D yellow fever vaccine.

This chain joins TRBV14 and TRBJ2-7; no clear D. The V gene's germline CDR1 is SGHDN and CDR2 FVKESK. CDR3 length: 12 residues. V gave up 2 bases and J gave up 3 bases, with 5 bases separating them. The CDR3 DNA is TGTGCCAGCAGCCAAATTATCTACGAGCAGTACTTC. Amino acid sequence: CASSQIIYEQYF.

The chain combines TRBV20-1 with TRBJ1-6, with 9 bases aligning to TRBD1. Germline loops: CDR1 DFQATT, CDR2 SNEGSKA (reference sequence). The V segment lost 2 bases and the J segment 7 bases; nucleotides outside the gene matches: 9. CDR3 length: 16 amino acids. The DNA of the CDR3 is TGCAGTGCTAGACGGACAGGGGACTTGTGGAATTCACCCCTCCACTTT. It yields the protein CSARRTGDLWNSPLHF.

This clonotype came up a few times. The chain has TRBV3-1 and TRBJ2-7; the D gene is possibly TRBD2 (5 bases). V lost 2 bases to trimming and J lost 2 bases, with 13 bases between them. CDR1 LGHDT and CDR2 YNNKEL come from the germline V gene (reference sequence). This CDR3 contains 15 residues. This CDR3 reads CASSQFRTGTYEQYF. CDR3 in DNA: TGTGCCAGCAGCCAATTTCGGACTGGAACCTACGAGCAGTACTTC.

V usage is TRBV6-5 and J usage is TRBJ1-1; TRBD1 aligns across 7 bases. This CDR3 spans 16 amino acids. V dropped 6 bases and J dropped 6; count of bases not matched to a gene: 16. Germline V gives CDR1 MNHEY, CDR2 SVGAGI. For the CDR3, the DNA is TGTGCCAGCAGCCGAACTGAACCGAACAGGGGCGCTGAAGCTTTCTTT. Translating it yields CASSRTEPNRGAEAFF.

V usage is TRBV20-1 and J usage is TRBJ1-5; D perhaps matches TRBD1 (6 bases). Germline CDR1 and CDR2: DFQATT and SNEGSKA (reference sequence). The length of the CDR3 is 14 residues. V gave up 3 bases and J gave up 5 bases, with 14 bases separating them. The CDR3 sequence: CSASRGRFDQPQHF. The CDR3 coding sequence is TGCAGTGCTAGCAGGGGAAGGTTCGATCAGCCCCAGCATTTT.

This clonotype was counted ten times or more. The rearrangement links TRBV28 to TRBJ2-6; TRBD1 matches at 8 bases. Germline V gene data show CDR1 as MDHEN and CDR2 as SYDVKM. The junction had 10 bases not matched to a gene; V was cut back by 8 bases and J by 1 base. There are 17 residues in the CDR3. The CDR3 sequence is CASGSGTGSSGANVLTF. Written as DNA, the CDR3 is TGTGCCAGCGGCTCCGGGACAGGTAGTTCTGGGGCCAACGTCCTGACTTTC. Complete variable domain (other parts from reference TRBV28 and TRBJ2-6): DVKVTQSSRYLVKRTGEKVFLECVQDMDHENMFWYRQDPGLGLRLIYFSYDVKMKEKGDIPEGYSVSREKKERFSLILESASTNQTSMYLCASGSGTGSSGANVLTFGAGSRLTVL.

The CDR3 bases are TGTGCCACCAGCAGAGAGGCGGGGGTCAGGAACAATGATGAGCAGTTCTTC. Encoded protein: CATSREAGVRNNDEQFF. The chain employs TRBV15 and TRBJ2-1, with 7 nucleotides matching TRBD2. V lost 0 bases, J lost 8 bases, and 13 bases stayed unmatched. The germline CDR1 and CDR2 sequences are LNHNV and YYDKDF (reference sequence). The CDR3 is 17 amino acids.

The CDR3: CAISDLRDKDPLVQYF. CDR3 DNA sequence: TGTGCCATCAGTGACCTTAGGGACAAGGACCCCTTAGTGCAGTACTTC. The V and J genes are TRBV10-3 and TRBJ2-7, with D possibly matching TRBD1 (6 bases). With 3 bases removed from V and 9 bases from J, the gap between germline ends came to 24 bases. Germline CDR1 is ENHRY and CDR2 is SYGVKD. CDR3 length: 16 residues.

The sample holds a few counts of this clonotype. V and J are TRBV2 and TRBJ2-3; no definite D call. This CDR3 contains 13 residues. CDR1 SNHLY and CDR2 FYNNEI come from the germline V gene. Trimming left V 6 bases short and J 5 bases short, with 12 bases between. The CDR3 loop is CASREIPGDTQYF. CDR3 DNA: TGTGCCAGCAGAGAAATCCCCGGAGATACGCAGTATTTT. The full variable domain, rest sourced from reference TRBV2 and TRBJ2-3, is EPEVTQTPSHQVTQMGQEVILRCVPISNHLYFYWYRQILGQKVEFLVSFYNNEISEKSEIFDDQFSVERPDGSNFTLKIRSTKLEDSAMYFCASREIPGDTQYFGPGTRLTVL.

The table lists this clonotype with a few counts. The rearrangement links TRBV21-1 to TRBJ2-3; whether TRBD2, the table's D call, matches the DNA was not checked. TRBV21-1 is reported as a pseudogene. This CDR3 contains 20 residues. The CDR3 here is CASSKVEGLQGSRLTDTQYF. The CDR3 DNA is TGTGCCAGCAGCAAAGTCGAGGGACTACAGGGTAGCCGTCTCACAGATACGCAGTATTTT.

The CDR3 DNA sequence: TGTGCCAGCAGCACTCGGAACTGGGAGCTGTTTTTT. Translation: CASSTRNWELFF. The gene calls are TRBV7-2 and TRBJ2-2; D ambiguous. V was cut by 5 bases and J by 9 bases, with 10 bases left in between. The CDR3 covers 12 residues. Germline CDR1 reads SGHTA; CDR2 reads FQGNSA.

The rearrangement links TRBV15 to TRBJ1-5, with D maybe TRBD1 (5 bases). Trimming stripped 1 base from V and 5 bases from J, with 18 bases between. CDR1 is LNHNV and CDR2 is YYDKDF in the germline V gene (reference sequence). The CDR3 has 17 residues. CDR3 amino acids: CATSRGEGPGTHQPQHF. CDR3 sequence (DNA): TGTGCCACCAGCAGAGGTGAGGGACCCGGGACCCATCAGCCCCAGCATTTT.

The chain has TRBV7-2 and TRBJ2-3; 7 bases are a match to TRBD2. The CDR3 consists of 16 residues. Germline-derived CDR1 and CDR2 are SGHTA and FQGNSA. The V and J ends lost 4 bases and 6 bases, in that order; junction bases with no gene match: 13. CDR3 sequence reads: CASSSLSGDYPDTQYF. For the CDR3, the DNA is TGTGCCAGCAGCTCCCTAAGCGGGGACTATCCCGATACGCAGTATTTT.

This clonotype was found a few times. The CDR3 protein is CASSQGGSAERTQYF. The CDR3 DNA reads TGCGCCAGCAGCCAAGGGGGAAGCGCGGAAAGGACCCAGTACTTC. This rearrangement joins TRBV4-1 to TRBJ2-5; D is unresolved. Per germline, CDR1 MGHRA and CDR2 YSYEKL. V lost 1 base, J lost 7 bases, and 16 bases lay in between. The CDR3 sequence is 15 residues long.

This clonotype was recorded at least ten times. The chain couples TRBV4-1 to TRBJ2-3, with 11 bases fitting TRBD2. Germline loops: CDR1 MGHRA, CDR2 YSYEKL. There are 17 residues in the CDR3. The V segment lost 1 base and the J segment 4 bases; nucleotides outside the gene matches: 7. The CDR3 loop is CASSQANSGGAADTQYF. The CDR3 region has the DNA TGCGCCAGCAGCCAAGCGAATAGCGGGGGGGCCGCAGATACGCAGTATTTT.

The table lists this clonotype with many counts. The chain combines TRBV20-1 with TRBJ1-2; D ambiguous. Trimming took 6 bases from V and 4 from J, leaving 15 bases between them. The CDR3 is 13 amino acids. CDR1 is DFQATT, CDR2 SNEGSKA, per germline (reference sequence). The CDR3 DNA reads as TGCAGTGCCTTAAGTCCGGTGTCCTATGGCTACACCTTC. Amino acid sequence: CSALSPVSYGYTF.

This clonotype was seen a few times. V gene TRBV20-1 combines with J gene TRBJ2-1; 9 bases are a match to TRBD1. Germline V gene data show CDR1 as DFQATT and CDR2 as SNEGSKA (reference sequence). The CDR3 consists of 14 residues. The V segment lost 3 bases and the J segment 6 bases; nucleotides outside the gene matches: 6. The CDR3 is CSASPPGQGNEQFF. Written as DNA, the CDR3 is TGCAGTGCTAGCCCTCCGGGACAGGGCAATGAGCAGTTCTTC.